A few counts support the clone carrying this T cell receptor (beta chain). Its target is not known. TCRdb's copy holds only in-frame clones and misses some; the assay was immunoSEQ multiplex PCR. The repertoire holds 50,000 to 75,000 clones, with approximately 80% as singletons. The sample belongs to a study of early stage breast cancer tumors. Overall study results and limits: Compared with adjacent normal breast, tumors showed about 2.5-fold denser, more clonal T cells.

The V gene's germline CDR1 is SGHRS and CDR2 YFSETQ. The CDR3 is 14 residues long. Between the trimmed V and J ends, which lost 0 bases and 1 base, there was a span of 4 bases. The chain carries TRBV5-1 and TRBJ2-2; no reliable D call. The TCR originated in a person younger than 45 with breast cancer. Input material: blood. The DNA for the CDR3 is TGCGCCAGCAGCTTGGCCGGGAACACCGGGGAGCTGTTTTTT. Translated: CASSLAGNTGELFF.